Listed below are T cell receptor beta chains from one sample, sequenced in a study of CD8 T cells in Susac syndrome. One entry per CDR3 protein, called by TCRdb with MiXCR from the immunoSEQ multiplex PCR reads. This repertoire shows about 400,000 distinct CDR3 sequences, approximately 85% found once; its top ten account for about 0.12%. Material: CD8+ T cells from PBMCs. These receptors originate from a human donor with multiple sclerosis. CDR3s include the opening cysteine and the closing phenylalanine or tryptophan. The D gene is left open where the match is weak. Clone size appears in some rows only: once, few, many, or a class for an expanded clone.

abundance | j_gene | d_gene | v_gene | CDR3nt | CDR3aa
- | TRBJ1-1 | - | TRBV4-1 | TGCGCCAGCAGCCAGCAGGGAGGGGGCACTGAAGCTTTCTTT | CASSQQGGGTEAFF
- | TRBJ2-2 | - | TRBV29-1 | TGCAGCGTTGAATTTTTCGGAAACACCGGGGAGCTGTTTTTT | CSVEFFGNTGELFF
- | TRBJ2-7 | - | TRBV11-2 | TGTGCCAGCAGCCCGGGGACAAGGTACGAGCAGTACTTC | CASSPGTRYEQYF
- | TRBJ1-1 | - | TRBV7-8 | TGTGCCAGCAGCCCTATGACGGGCGGGACTGAAGCTTTCTTT | CASSPMTGGTEAFF
- | TRBJ2-1 | TRBD1 | TRBV20-1 | TGCAGTGCTAGTCCCTCGGGACAGGGAATTTTTCAGTTCTTC | CSASPSGQGIFQFF
- | TRBJ1-1 | - | TRBV30 | TGTGCCTGGAGTGTAGGGCGGCAGACTGAAGCTTTCTTT | CAWSVGRQTEAFF
- | TRBJ2-7 | - | TRBV7-9 | TGTGCCAGCAGCTTAGAAGCTTATGACATCGGCGAGCAGTACTTC | CASSLEAYDIGEQYF
- | TRBJ2-5 | TRBD2 | TRBV6-5 | TGTGCCAGCAGTTACGGCGGGAGGACCCTCTCCCCAGAGACCCAGTACTTC | CASSYGGRTLSPETQYF
- | TRBJ2-2 | - | TRBV6-5 | TGTGCCAGCAGTTACGGGATTAACACCGGGGAGCTGTTTTTT | CASSYGINTGELFF
- | TRBJ1-6 | - | TRBV27 | TGTGCCAGCAGTACCCAAGATGAAGATAATTCACCCCTCCACTTT | CASSTQDEDNSPLHF
- | TRBJ1-2 | - | TRBV12-3/TRBV12-4 | TGTGCCAGCAGTTCTGGAGCAGGCGATAGTGGCTACACCTTC | CASSSGAGDSGYTF
- | TRBJ2-7 | TRBD1 | TRBV6-2/TRBV6-3 | TGTGCCAGCCTTGGGACAGGGGGCCGCTACGAGCAGTACTTC | CASLGTGGRYEQYF
once | TRBJ2-7 | TRBD2 | TRBV12-3/TRBV12-4 | TGTGCCAGCAGTTTGGGACTAGATCCCGGGGTCTACGAGCAGTACTTC | CASSLGLDPGVYEQYF
- | TRBJ2-1 | - | TRBV20-1 | TGCAGTGCTAGAAACAGGGGGGGCAATGAGCAGTTCTTC | CSARNRGGNEQFF
- | TRBJ1-6 | - | TRBV20-1 | TGCAGTGCTAGAGATATTGCCGGGGGCTATAATTCACCCCTCCACTTT | CSARDIAGGYNSPLHF
- | TRBJ2-2 | - | TRBV7-9 | TGTGCCCCCGCGGGGGCCGACGGGGAGCTGTTTTTT | CAPAGADGELFF
- | TRBJ2-1 | - | TRBV27 | TGTGCCAGCAGTTCCCAGACAGGTCTTGCGTTCTTC | CASSSQTGLAFF
- | TRBJ2-7 | TRBD1 | TRBV29-1 | TGCAGCGCTGGACAGGGTGTCTCCTACGAGCAGTACTTC | CSAGQGVSYEQYF
once | TRBJ1-5 | - | TRBV27 | TGTGCCAGCAGTTTTATCCCGGGGACCAATCAGCCCCAGCATTTT | CASSFIPGTNQPQHF
- | TRBJ1-2 | - | TRBV27 | TGTGCCAGCAGTTTGAAAGGGACCCACTATGGCTACACCTTC | CASSLKGTHYGYTF
- | TRBJ1-2 | - | TRBV2 | TGTGCCCGCAGGGAAGGGGGGAGGTGGTATGGCTACACCTTC | CARREGGRWYGYTF
- | TRBJ1-4 | - | TRBV5-1 | TGCGCCAGCAGCGCCAAGGCAACTAATGAAAAACTGTTTTTT | CASSAKATNEKLFF
- | TRBJ2-3 | - | TRBV25-1 | TGTGCCAGCAGTCCACCTACGGAGTCTAGCACAGATACGCAGTATTTT | CASSPPTESSTDTQYF
few | TRBJ2-6 | TRBD2 | TRBV28 | TGTGCCAGCAGCCAGGGACTAGCGGGAGACTTTGGGGCCAACGTCCTGACTTTC | CASSQGLAGDFGANVLTF
- | TRBJ1-5 | - | TRBV12-3/TRBV12-4 | TGTGCCAGCACCACGCTCGAGGGGGAACATAGCAATCAGCCCCAGCATTTT | CASTTLEGEHSNQPQHF
few | TRBJ2-5 | - | TRBV27 | TGTGCCACCAGGGGACGGGAGACCCAGTACTTC | CATRGRETQYF
- | TRBJ1-2 | - | TRBV27 | TGTGCCAGCCTTGGGGGGGGCTCTGGCTACACCTTC | CASLGGGSGYTF
- | TRBJ2-7 | TRBD2 | TRBV6-1 | TGTGCCAGCAGTGAAGTGGGGGGGACCACCTACGAGCAGTACTTC | CASSEVGGTTYEQYF
few | TRBJ1-1 | - | TRBV5-1 | TGCGCCAGCAGCTTCAGACCGTTGAACACTGAAGCTTTCTTT | CASSFRPLNTEAFF
- | TRBJ1-1 | - | TRBV20-1 | TGCAGTGTGAGGGGCCCTAACACTGAAGCTTTCTTT | CSVRGPNTEAFF
- | TRBJ1-5 | - | TRBV27 | TGTGCCAGCAGTTTATACGGGGGCGAGGTCTCCGTCAGTCAGCCCCAGCATTTT | CASSLYGGEVSVSQPQHF
- | TRBJ1-2 | - | TRBV18 | TGTGCCAGCTCAACCCCTGGTGGGGAGGTCTATGGCTACACCTTC | CASSTPGGEVYGYTF
- | TRBJ2-7 | TRBD1 | TRBV11-2 | TGTGCCAGCAGCTCCTACCGGGACAGGGTGAACGAGCAGTACTTC | CASSSYRDRVNEQYF
- | TRBJ2-1 | TRBD2 | TRBV4-1 | TGCGCCAGCAGCCAGATAGCGGGAGGGCCTCATGAGCAGTTCTTC | CASSQIAGGPHEQFF
- | TRBJ1-3 | - | TRBV12-3/TRBV12-4 | TGTGCCAGCAGCCCCCAGGGAAACACCATATATTTT | CASSPQGNTIYF
- | TRBJ2-5 | - | TRBV30 | TGTGCCTGGAGTATTGGTAGCCCCGAGACCCAGTACTTC | CAWSIGSPETQYF
- | TRBJ1-1 | - | TRBV7-9 | TGTGCCAGCAGCTCAGCTGCAGGGCTCTGGGCTGAAGCTTTCTTT | CASSSAAGLWAEAFF
- | TRBJ2-3 | - | TRBV25-1 | TGTGCCAGCAGTGACTCCCCAGATACGCAGTATTTT | CASSDSPDTQYF
- | TRBJ1-2 | - | TRBV7-9 | TGTGCCAGCAGTTTCCCCCTCTCGGAAATGGTCTATGGCTACACCTTC | CASSFPLSEMVYGYTF
- | TRBJ2-2 | - | TRBV10-3 | TGTGCCATCAGTGAGTCTCTAGCGTTAGGGGAGCTGTTTTTT | CAISESLALGELFF
few | TRBJ1-2 | - | TRBV30 | TGTGCCTGGAGTGTCGACTATGGCTACACCTTC | CAWSVDYGYTF
- | TRBJ2-3 | - | TRBV5-1 | TGCGCCAGCAGCGAAGGACTTGTGAACACAGATACGCAGTATTTT | CASSEGLVNTDTQYF
- | TRBJ2-6 | - | TRBV6-5 | TGTGCCAGCAGTTACACTCAGGTCACTGGGGCCAACGTCCTGACTTTC | CASSYTQVTGANVLTF
once | TRBJ1-1 | - | TRBV19 | TGTGCCAGTACCATGGGGGCCACTGAAGCTTTCTTT | CASTMGATEAFF
- | TRBJ2-7 | TRBD1 | TRBV5-1 | TGCGCCAGCAGCTTTTGGGGACAGGGGTCTCACGAGCAGTACTTC | CASSFWGQGSHEQYF
- | TRBJ2-5 | - | TRBV7-9 | TGTGCCAGCAGCTTAGAAACTAGAGGGCTAGCTAAAGAGACCCAGTACTTC | CASSLETRGLAKETQYF
- | TRBJ1-1 | - | TRBV30 | TGTGCCTGGACCTCCTATACGAACACTGAAGCTTTCTTT | CAWTSYTNTEAFF
few | TRBJ2-1 | TRBD1 | TRBV19 | TGTGCCAGTAGTTTAGGGGGCCGCTTCAATGAGCAGTTCTTC | CASSLGGRFNEQFF
- | TRBJ2-1 | TRBD2 | TRBV20-1 | TGCAGTGCTGTCCGACTAGCAGACAATGAGCAGTTCTTC | CSAVRLADNEQFF
once | TRBJ2-3 | - | TRBV30 | TGTGCCTGGAGTGCGGGGAACACAGATACGCAGTATTTT | CAWSAGNTDTQYF
- | TRBJ1-5 | - | TRBV19 | TGTGCCAGTAGTCTTCAGGCGGCGGGAAATCAGCCCCAGCATTTT | CASSLQAAGNQPQHF
- | TRBJ1-4 | - | TRBV12-3/TRBV12-4 | TGTGCCAGCAGTCCCGGGACGGTGCTTCGAAAACTGTTTTTT | CASSPGTVLRKLFF
many | TRBJ2-2 | - | TRBV28 | TGTGCCAGCACTAACACCGGGGAGCTGTTTTTT | CASTNTGELFF